This TCR beta chain was captured in a study of TIL therapy for anti-PD-1-resistant metastatic lung cancer. As for the study in general: By whole-exome sequencing, median non-synonymous tumor mutation burden was over 1.2 mutations per megabase. Notes on the study in general: Many TIL product clones were absent from baseline tumor, suggesting clonal contraction.

This sample's time point: pre-treatment sample, taken before nivolumab and TIL therapy. The tumor samples were excised metastases, mostly pleural nodules or supraclavicular lymph nodes. V was clipped by 1 base and J by 7 bases; unmatched bases: 3. The CDR3 consists of 15 residues. In germline, CDR1 is SGHTA, CDR2 FQGNSA. Sequencing used immunoSEQ v3. Sequencing used immunoSEQ multiplex PCR; TCRdb keeps in-frame clones, though not all of them. The data contain roughly 8,000 clones, approximately 73% of them singletons. This clone has just a few counts. As yet, its antigen is unknown. The rearrangement links TRBV7-2 to TRBJ1-6, with 8 bases lining up with TRBD1. Source: tumor tissue, taken at baseline. The receptor was derived from a person aged 25 to 80 with non-small cell lung cancer. The CDR3 bases are TGTGCCAGCAGCTTAGGTCAGGGGGCGAATTCACCCCTCCACTTT. It translates to CASSLGQGANSPLHF.